The clone carrying this T cell receptor (beta chain) occurred a few times. Its antigen is currently unknown. CDR1 is SNHLY and CDR2 is FYNNEI in the germline V gene. V dropped 6 bases and J dropped 8; count of bases not matched to a gene: 9. The CDR3 contains 15 residues. The data were obtained in a study of human T cells and chemical hapten exposure. TCRdb passed the RACE reads through MiXCR, listing each CDR3 protein once. The sample records tens of thousands of distinct CDR3 sequences, about 9.4% being singletons. Study conclusions and caveats: With DPC sensitization, TCRs exceeding 1 in 1000 frequency showed no change.

The time point here: patch test 2, 6 weeks after DPC sensitization. Regarding treatment: therapeutic diphenylcyclopropenone sensitization with weekly scalp DPC. This chain joins TRBV2 and TRBJ2-1; 11 bases align to TRBD2. The sequence was obtained from a woman aged 45-59 years with alopecia areata. Some clones in this sample may be carry-over from other donors' samples. Here the sequenced sample was whole blood, taken in connection with sensitization to the hapten diphenylcyclopropenone (DPC). This CDR3 is CASSPLAGGHDEQFF. As DNA, the CDR3 is TGTGCCAGCAGCCCGTTAGCGGGAGGGCATGATGAGCAGTTCTTC.